Listed below are T cell receptor beta chains from one sample, sequenced in a study of T cell responses to AZD1222 COVID-19 vaccine. Clones were read by immunoSEQ multiplex PCR, and TCRdb kept only the in-frame ones, dropping some. The repertoire includes under 170,000 clones, roughly 90% of them detected once, and about 3.3% sits in the top ten. The input for sequencing was peripheral blood, taken 28 days after the second AZD1222 dose. The receptors shown here come from an adult who received the AZD1222 COVID-19 vaccine. The CDR3 runs from the conserved cysteine through the conserved F or W. Each record gives: clone size, D gene, V gene, J gene, CDR3 DNA, CDR3 protein. A D gene is named only where the DNA matches it firmly. Size tells how often a clone was seen (once, few, many) or the class of an expanded clone, and some rows leave it out.

clone_size: NA
d_call: NA
v_call: TRBV11-2
j_call: TRBJ2-5
cdr3_nt: TGTGCCAGCAGTCCCCGACTGCGACAAGAGACCCAGTACTTC
cdr3_aa: CASSPRLRQETQYF

clone_size: NA
d_call: NA
v_call: TRBV29-1
j_call: TRBJ2-7
cdr3_nt: TGCAGCGTTGAGGTGGCGCCGGCCGGGACCTACGAGCAGTACTTC
cdr3_aa: CSVEVAPAGTYEQYF

clone_size: NA
d_call: NA
v_call: TRBV20-1
j_call: TRBJ1-5
cdr3_nt: TGCAGTGCTAGTAGGGCCCAGCTCCTTCAGCCCCAGCATTTT
cdr3_aa: CSASRAQLLQPQHF

clone_size: NA
d_call: TRBD2
v_call: TRBV7-2
j_call: TRBJ2-1
cdr3_nt: TGTGCCAGCCTTTCCAGCGGGACTAGCGCCTCCTACAATGAGCAGTTCTTC
cdr3_aa: CASLSSGTSASYNEQFF

clone_size: NA
d_call: TRBD1
v_call: TRBV27
j_call: TRBJ2-1
cdr3_nt: TGTGCCAGCAGTTTATCGAGTGGGGACAGGGGGCTATATGAGCAGTTCTTC
cdr3_aa: CASSLSSGDRGLYEQFF

clone_size: NA
d_call: NA
v_call: TRBV9
j_call: TRBJ1-2
cdr3_nt: TGTGCCAGCAGCACCCGAGGGGCGCTTACTAACTATGGCTACACCTTC
cdr3_aa: CASSTRGALTNYGYTF

clone_size: NA
d_call: NA
v_call: TRBV5-6
j_call: TRBJ1-1
cdr3_nt: TGTGCCAGCAGCTTCCAGGTTATCGGGCCTCCTGCCACTGAAGCTTTCTTT
cdr3_aa: CASSFQVIGPPATEAFF

clone_size: NA
d_call: NA
v_call: TRBV5-1
j_call: TRBJ1-1
cdr3_nt: TGCGCCAGCAGCTTGACCTCCTACAATGAAGCTTTCTTT
cdr3_aa: CASSLTSYNEAFF

clone_size: NA
d_call: TRBD2
v_call: TRBV5-1
j_call: TRBJ2-5
cdr3_nt: TGCGCCAGCAGCTCTGGACTAGCGGGAGTGGAGACCCAGTACTTC
cdr3_aa: CASSSGLAGVETQYF

clone_size: NA
d_call: NA
v_call: TRBV2
j_call: TRBJ1-5
cdr3_nt: TGTGCCAGCAGTGGACGAGATCAGCCCCAGCATTTT
cdr3_aa: CASSGRDQPQHF

clone_size: NA
d_call: NA
v_call: TRBV6-6
j_call: TRBJ1-5
cdr3_nt: TGTGCCAGCAGTGTACGGCCCCAGCATTTT
cdr3_aa: CASSVRPQHF

clone_size: NA
d_call: NA
v_call: TRBV12-3/TRBV12-4
j_call: TRBJ1-2
cdr3_nt: TGTGCCAGCAGTTTAAGGGTAGACGGCTACACCTTC
cdr3_aa: CASSLRVDGYTF

clone_size: NA
d_call: TRBD2
v_call: TRBV6-6
j_call: TRBJ2-7
cdr3_nt: TGTGCCAGCAGTGGGCGGGAGGGATTGAGGGAGCAGTACTTC
cdr3_aa: CASSGREGLREQYF

clone_size: once
d_call: TRBD2
v_call: TRBV5-1
j_call: TRBJ2-3
cdr3_nt: TGCGCCAGCAGCTTGTATTCGACTAGCGGGAGAGGGAGGGCAGATACGCAGTATTTT
cdr3_aa: CASSLYSTSGRGRADTQYF

clone_size: NA
d_call: NA
v_call: TRBV12-5
j_call: TRBJ1-4
cdr3_nt: TGTGCTAGTGGTTTCGTGACAGCCGCAACTAATGAAAAACTGTTTTTT
cdr3_aa: CASGFVTAATNEKLFF

clone_size: NA
d_call: TRBD1
v_call: TRBV28
j_call: TRBJ2-7
cdr3_nt: TGTGCCAGCAGTTTATTAGCGACAGGGGGCTTTGACGAGCAGTACTTC
cdr3_aa: CASSLLATGGFDEQYF

clone_size: NA
d_call: NA
v_call: TRBV6-4
j_call: TRBJ2-3
cdr3_nt: TGTGCCAGCAGCCGAGAAAGGGGAGGTGCAGATACGCAGTATTTT
cdr3_aa: CASSRERGGADTQYF

clone_size: NA
d_call: NA
v_call: TRBV7-2
j_call: TRBJ1-4
cdr3_nt: TGTGCCAGCAGCTTATCGGGGACGGCAACTAATGAAAAACTGTTTTTT
cdr3_aa: CASSLSGTATNEKLFF

clone_size: NA
d_call: TRBD2
v_call: TRBV29-1
j_call: TRBJ2-7
cdr3_nt: TGCAGCTTTAGCGGGGGGGGCTCCTACGAGCAGTACTTC
cdr3_aa: CSFSGGGSYEQYF

clone_size: NA
d_call: NA
v_call: TRBV2
j_call: TRBJ2-1
cdr3_nt: TGTGCCAGCAGCAGTCTAGGGCCCCGGTCCTACAATGAGCAGTTCTTC
cdr3_aa: CASSSLGPRSYNEQFF

clone_size: once
d_call: TRBD1
v_call: TRBV14
j_call: TRBJ2-3
cdr3_nt: TGTGCCAGCAGCCAGACAGGGGGCTTAGGAGATACGCAGTATTTT
cdr3_aa: CASSQTGGLGDTQYF

clone_size: once
d_call: NA
v_call: TRBV11-3
j_call: TRBJ2-2
cdr3_nt: TGTGCCAGCAGCCTGGTGGGCAGCAACACCGGGGAGCTGTTTTTT
cdr3_aa: CASSLVGSNTGELFF

clone_size: NA
d_call: NA
v_call: TRBV19
j_call: TRBJ1-1
cdr3_nt: TGTGCCAGTAACAGGGTCGGCACTGAAGCTTTCTTT
cdr3_aa: CASNRVGTEAFF

clone_size: NA
d_call: NA
v_call: TRBV30
j_call: TRBJ1-5
cdr3_nt: TGTGCCTGGAGAGAGGGGGTGAGCAATCAGCCCCAGCATTTT
cdr3_aa: CAWREGVSNQPQHF

clone_size: NA
d_call: TRBD1
v_call: TRBV19
j_call: TRBJ1-6
cdr3_nt: TGTGCCAGTAGTCCCGACAGGGGGCGAAGGAATTCACCCCTCCACTTT
cdr3_aa: CASSPDRGRRNSPLHF

clone_size: NA
d_call: NA
v_call: TRBV2
j_call: TRBJ1-2
cdr3_nt: TGTGCCAGCTCCCGGGTTAACTATGGCTACACCTTC
cdr3_aa: CASSRVNYGYTF

clone_size: NA
d_call: NA
v_call: TRBV21-1
j_call: TRBJ1-3
cdr3_nt: TGTGCCAGCAGCAACGGGCGGGACTTTAACTCTGGAAACACCATATATTTT
cdr3_aa: CASSNGRDFNSGNTIYF

clone_size: NA
d_call: TRBD1
v_call: TRBV7-9
j_call: TRBJ1-3
cdr3_nt: TGTGCCAGCAGGCCCGAAAGGACAGGCTGGAGAAACACCATATATTTT
cdr3_aa: CASRPERTGWRNTIYF

clone_size: few
d_call: NA
v_call: TRBV7-9
j_call: TRBJ1-6
cdr3_nt: TGTGCCAGCAGCTTAGAACAGTATAATTCACCCCTCCACTTT
cdr3_aa: CASSLEQYNSPLHF

clone_size: NA
d_call: TRBD1
v_call: TRBV6-5
j_call: TRBJ1-5
cdr3_nt: TGTGCCAGCAGTTGGGGACAGGGAAGCAATCAGCCCCAGCATTTT
cdr3_aa: CASSWGQGSNQPQHF

clone_size: NA
d_call: NA
v_call: TRBV7-9
j_call: TRBJ2-1
cdr3_nt: TGTGCCAGCAGCGCCCCCCTTGGCGATGAGCAGTTCTTC
cdr3_aa: CASSAPLGDEQFF

clone_size: NA
d_call: NA
v_call: TRBV25-1
j_call: TRBJ1-5
cdr3_nt: TGTGCCAGCAGTGATGGGTCAGGAAACAATCAGCCCCAGCATTTT
cdr3_aa: CASSDGSGNNQPQHF

clone_size: NA
d_call: NA
v_call: TRBV30
j_call: TRBJ2-6
cdr3_nt: TGTGCCTGGAGTGTGGAGGCAGGCAGCTCTGGGGCCAACGTCCTGACTTTC
cdr3_aa: CAWSVEAGSSGANVLTF

clone_size: few
d_call: NA
v_call: TRBV4-1
j_call: TRBJ1-1
cdr3_nt: TGCGCCAGCAGCCTTTCCCCCTGGTCCACTGAAGCTTTCTTT
cdr3_aa: CASSLSPWSTEAFF

clone_size: NA
d_call: TRBD1
v_call: TRBV27
j_call: TRBJ2-5
cdr3_nt: TGTGCCAGCAGTTCGGGACAGGGGGTAGAAGTGGCGGTGACCCAGTACTTC
cdr3_aa: CASSSGQGVEVAVTQYF